A selection of T cell receptor beta chains follows, all from one sample in a study of shared clonotypes between healthy human individuals. TCRdb's table, derived via immunoSEQ multiplex PCR, lists solely in-frame clones and lacks some. The table has some 1.5 million clones, 95% to 99% seen once. The specimen sequenced was naive CD4+ T cells sorted from blood. All receptors come from a man aged 30 to 39 in good health. Both conserved end residues are part of each CDR3. Each record gives: J gene, D gene, V gene, CDR3 DNA, CDR3 protein. The D gene is left open where the match is weak.

TRBJ2-1	NA	TRBV4-1	TGCGCCAGCAGCCCCGGGGCACTCCAGGCCGATGAGCAGTTCTTC	CASSPGALQADEQFF
TRBJ2-7	NA	TRBV7-9	TGTGCCAGCAGTAAAGAGGGACAGGGCTTTAGCGGGAGTGGGCTCGAGCAGTACTTC	CASSKEGQGFSGSGLEQYF
TRBJ2-2	TRBD1	TRBV13	TGTGCCAGCAGCCACGGACAGGGGAAGGTCAGGGAGCTGTTTTTT	CASSHGQGKVRELFF
TRBJ2-7	NA	TRBV11-2	TGTGCCAGCAGCTTACGGGGAAGGGGCGCACCCGTCCACGAGCAGTACTTC	CASSLRGRGAPVHEQYF
TRBJ2-1	NA	TRBV30	TGTGCCTGGAGTAACCAGGGTAATGAGCAGTTCTTC	CAWSNQGNEQFF
TRBJ2-3	TRBD2	TRBV5-6	TGTGCCAGCAGTTGGGGGGGACTAGCGATCACAGATACGCAGTATTTT	CASSWGGLAITDTQYF
TRBJ2-5	NA	TRBV2	TGTGCCAGCACCGGGGCAGGGGAAGAGACCCAGTACTTC	CASTGAGEETQYF
TRBJ2-7	NA	TRBV10-3	TGTGCCATCAGTGAGGGCAACACCTACGAGCAGTACTTC	CAISEGNTYEQYF
TRBJ1-2	NA	TRBV18	TGTGCCAGCTCACCACCAATGAGTGGTAATAACTATGGCTACACCTTC	CASSPPMSGNNYGYTF
TRBJ2-1	NA	TRBV9	TGTGCCAGCAGCGGCGGGGCAGTTTACAATGAGCAGTTCTTC	CASSGGAVYNEQFF
TRBJ1-5	TRBD1	TRBV6-1	TGTGCCAGCAGCGTGGGACAGTACAATCAGCCCCAGCATTTT	CASSVGQYNQPQHF
TRBJ1-4	TRBD1	TRBV7-7	TGTGCTAGCAGCTTACAACAGGGGCGGGGAAAACTGTTTTTT	CASSLQQGRGKLFF
TRBJ1-2	NA	TRBV28	TGTGCCAGCAGTCTAGGACACAACGTATATGGCTACACCTTC	CASSLGHNVYGYTF
TRBJ2-6	NA	TRBV15	TGTGCCACCTCAAATTCTGGGGCCAACGTCCTGACTTTC	CATSNSGANVLTF
TRBJ2-6	TRBD1	TRBV5-1	TGCGCCAGCAGTGTACAGGGGTCTAGGAACGTCCTGACTTTC	CASSVQGSRNVLTF
TRBJ2-5	NA	TRBV9	TGTGCCAGCAGCGTAGGGGGGTACCAAGAGACCCAGTACTTC	CASSVGGYQETQYF
TRBJ1-2	NA	TRBV6-5	TGTGCCAGCAGTTACTACGGTGGGAAGAACTATGGCTACACCTTC	CASSYYGGKNYGYTF
TRBJ1-4	NA	TRBV2	TGTGCCAGCAGTGACGCATGGGATGAAAAACTGTTTTTT	CASSDAWDEKLFF
TRBJ2-5	NA	TRBV21-1	TGTGCCAGCAGCAAACAAGCGGAACAAGAGACCCAGTACTTC	CASSKQAEQETQYF
TRBJ1-2	TRBD1	TRBV11-2	TGTGCCAGCAGCTTAAGTGACAGGGCAAACTATGGCTACACCTTC	CASSLSDRANYGYTF
TRBJ2-7	NA	TRBV27	TGTGCCAGCAGTTTAACGACGGACTTCTCCTACGAGCAGTACTTC	CASSLTTDFSYEQYF
TRBJ2-7	TRBD1	TRBV5-1	TGCGCCAGCAGCTCCCTTCCGGGACAGTCATCCGAATTCTACGAGCAGTACTTC	CASSSLPGQSSEFYEQYF
TRBJ2-4	NA	TRBV5-1	TGCGCCAGCAGCTTGGGCCTACAGGCCAACAAGTACTTC	CASSLGLQANKYF
TRBJ2-1	NA	TRBV18	TGTGCCAGCTCATCCGTGCAAAATGAGCAGTTCTTC	CASSSVQNEQFF
TRBJ1-5	NA	TRBV11-3	TGTGCCAGCAGCTTAGTTGATAGTCAGCCCCAGCATTTT	CASSLVDSQPQHF
TRBJ1-1	NA	TRBV29-1	TGCAGCGTTGTAAAGTACACTGAAGCTTTCTTT	CSVVKYTEAFF
TRBJ2-7	NA	TRBV6-5	TGTGCCAGCAGTTACTTAACCGACTACGAGCAGTACTTC	CASSYLTDYEQYF
TRBJ2-1	NA	TRBV27	TGTGCCAGCAGTCTCCTCTCAGGGGGGGCAGGTGAGCAGTTCTTC	CASSLLSGGAGEQFF
TRBJ2-1	NA	TRBV4-1	TGCGCCAGCAGCCGAGAGGACAGAACATACAATGAGCAGTTCTTC	CASSREDRTYNEQFF
TRBJ2-5	TRBD1	TRBV19	TGTGCCAGTAGTGCTCGGACAGGGTGGGAGACCCAGTACTTC	CASSARTGWETQYF
TRBJ2-7	NA	TRBV29-1	TGCAGCGTTGAAGTCCTCGAGACAGCTTACTCCTACGAGCAGTACTTC	CSVEVLETAYSYEQYF
TRBJ1-1	NA	TRBV5-4	TGTGCCAGCAGCCCGGGGGGTGCCCCCATGAACACTGAAGCTTTCTTT	CASSPGGAPMNTEAFF
TRBJ2-7	TRBD1	TRBV7-8	TGTGCCAGCAGCTGGACAGGGGGTGCCTACGAGCAGTACTTC	CASSWTGGAYEQYF
TRBJ2-1	TRBD2	TRBV12-5	TGTGCTAGTGGCATTAGCGGGACTCGGGGTGAGCAGTTCTTC	CASGISGTRGEQFF
TRBJ2-5	NA	TRBV5-4	TGTGCCAGCAGCGTACTTCATGGGAACCAAGAGACCCAGTACTTC	CASSVLHGNQETQYF
TRBJ2-7	TRBD2	TRBV15	TGTGCCACCAGCACACGGACTAGCGGGGGATCCGAGCAGTACTTC	CATSTRTSGGSEQYF
TRBJ2-3	NA	TRBV5-1	TGCGCCAGCAGCTTGGGAGGGGGTTATAGCACAGATACGCAGTATTTT	CASSLGGGYSTDTQYF
TRBJ2-2	NA	TRBV19	TGTGCCACCCCGACACATACGAACACCGGGGAGCTGTTTTTT	CATPTHTNTGELFF
TRBJ1-1	TRBD1	TRBV30	TGTGCCTGGGACTTGGGACAGGCTTACACTGAAGCTTTCTTT	CAWDLGQAYTEAFF
TRBJ2-7	TRBD2	TRBV29-1	TGCAGCGCCGGGGGACTAGCGGGGGCCTACGAGCAGTACTTC	CSAGGLAGAYEQYF
TRBJ2-2	TRBD1	TRBV6-5	TGTGCCACCCGGGGGCGGACAGGGTTGGTAGGGGAGCTGTTTTTT	CATRGRTGLVGELFF
TRBJ2-1	TRBD2	TRBV27	TGTGCCAGCAGTTTTGAGACTAGCGGGAAAAGTAATGTCTTC	CASSFETSGKSNVF
TRBJ1-5	TRBD1	TRBV5-6	TGTGCCAGCAGCTTGCTCCGGGACAGGGACCAGCCCCAGCATTTT	CASSLLRDRDQPQHF